The T cell receptor beta chain described here comes from a study of brain T cells in children with intractable seizures (TCRdb year 2021). Notes on the research overall: Resected brain tissue from fewer than 60 pediatric epilepsy surgery cases was initially screened for immune gene transcripts with a NanoString immunology panel. Among the approximately 12 selected surgery cases, pre-surgery blood was additionally sequenced for eight, leaving four cases with brain tissue only. General study outcomes and caveats: The patients' HCMV serostatus was not known, and viral specificity was inferred solely from CDR3 sequence similarity. Sequencing depth differed between pre- and post-surgery blood, so clones missing from the pre-surgery sample may reflect undersampling.

The immunoSEQ assay was used to generate TCR beta chain sequences from genomic DNA. The authors' analysis ran thus. CDR3 sequences not starting with the conserved framework cysteine at position 104 were manually removed. To get clonality, the normalized Shannon's Diversity Index was subtracted from one, giving values from 0 (maximal diversity) to 1 (oligoclonal). Differences in the frequency of the same CDR3 between samples, such as brain versus blood, were assessed with chi-squared comparison-of-proportions tests. Public clonotypes were identified by searching immuneACCESS, and similarity to known antiviral clonotypes was assessed with the VDJdb browser. This is the immuneACCESS table as TCRdb keeps it, with only in-frame sequences that have V and J called. A part of the clones is gone; compared with another copy, unresolved V genes explain less than half, and the rest is unexplained. That table is the source of V, J and clone size, and D and trimming were worked out from the DNA. For this sample there are roughly 120,000 clones; 85% to 95% appear just once. The ten top clones hold 3.8% of the sample.

Taken with the paper, the label for time point translates to: resected brain tissue, or blood drawn just prior to surgery. The surgery cases that showed the highest brain T cell transcript signatures were chosen for TCR beta chain sequencing of brain tissue, and of blood when it was available. Prior to surgery, the patients had been treated with at least one anti-epileptic drug. The TCR-sequenced patients were children whose drug-resistant epilepsy was caused by tuberous sclerosis complex, focal cortical dysplasia, Rasmussen encephalitis or hemimegalencephaly. Blood samples were drawn just before the epilepsy surgery. Bulk genomic DNA was extracted from unsorted brain tissue and whole blood with the Monarch genomic DNA purification kit. This clone was counted only a few times. The specificity of this receptor is unknown. No much larger clone exists at a distance of one base, and base qualities are not known.

The CDR3, cysteine through phenylalanine, is 19 amino acids long. The read is trimmed to its CDR3 DNA, 57 bases read in frame from base 1. V has 3 bases trimmed and J has 2 bases trimmed; junction bases matching no gene number 8. Reading the germline V gene gives CDR1 MNHNS and CDR2 SASEGT. The chain was built from TRBV6-1 and TRBJ2-3; a stretch of 16 junction bases matches TRBD2. The specimen comprised peripheral blood, sampled at surgery. The receptor comes from a boy younger than two with hemimegalencephaly and intractable seizures. CDR3 reads: CASSEGLAGGPLFTDTQYF. DNA sequence: TGTGCCAGCAGTGAGGGACTAGCGGGAGGGCCCCTCTTCACAGATACGCAGTATTTT.